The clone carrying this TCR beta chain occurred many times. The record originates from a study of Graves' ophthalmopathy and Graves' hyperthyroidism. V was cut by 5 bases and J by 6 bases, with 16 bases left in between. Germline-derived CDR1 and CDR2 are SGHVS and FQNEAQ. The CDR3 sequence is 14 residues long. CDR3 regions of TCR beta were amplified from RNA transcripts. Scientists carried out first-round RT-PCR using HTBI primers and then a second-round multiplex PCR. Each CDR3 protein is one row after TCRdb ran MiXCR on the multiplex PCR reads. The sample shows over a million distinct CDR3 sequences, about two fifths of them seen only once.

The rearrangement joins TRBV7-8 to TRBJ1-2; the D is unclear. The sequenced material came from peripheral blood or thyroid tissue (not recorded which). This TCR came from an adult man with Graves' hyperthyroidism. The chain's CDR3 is CASSPLRVPDGYTF. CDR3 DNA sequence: TGTGCCAGCAGCCCCCTGAGGGTTCCTGATGGCTACACCTTC.